A selection of T cell receptor beta chains follows, all from one sample in a study of a mutant IDH1 vaccine in newly diagnosed glioma. Profiled with immunoSEQ multiplex PCR; TCRdb holds only in-frame clones, not every one. The sample has about 69,000 clones, more than 85% seen once; the top ten hold 1.5% to 2.5%. Their antigen targets remain unknown. The starting material was PBMCs, obtained from a glioma patient whose treatment included an IDH1 peptide vaccine. These receptors were collected from a man between 25 and 39 years old with glioma. Both conserved end residues are trimmed from each CDR3. Each record gives: J gene, V gene, CDR3 protein.

TRBJ2-5	TRBV7-9	ASSLALGALRETQY
TRBJ1-4	TRBV5-1	ASSYTGTGWSNEKLF
TRBJ2-1	TRBV5-1	ASSPNRGTRTDNEQF
TRBJ2-5	TRBV5-1	ASSLRTEIGETQY
TRBJ2-3	TRBV5-4	ASSSRGGLRTDTQY
TRBJ1-1	TRBV2	AEGTGVTEAF
TRBJ1-2	TRBV9	ASSVDQANYGYT
TRBJ1-1	TRBV29-1	SVDTLRTEAF
TRBJ1-2	TRBV7-2	ASSPNADYGYT
TRBJ2-7	TRBV5-5	ASSLVGKPYEQY
TRBJ2-7	TRBV7-2	ASSLAGYSSYEQY
TRBJ2-3	TRBV6-6	ASNIAGGLDTQY
TRBJ2-2	TRBV10-1	ASSERRFNGELF
TRBJ2-5	TRBV19	ASRSSGTETQY
TRBJ2-7	TRBV15	ATSRRRDGTYEQY
TRBJ2-1	TRBV7-9	ASSLIQAGTSVYNEQF
TRBJ2-1	TRBV19	ASSMALGGLGNEQF
TRBJ2-3	TRBV9	ASSVTAEGGDTQY
TRBJ2-2	TRBV28	ASSLWQGADTGELF
TRBJ2-7	TRBV7-2	ASSLVAYEQY
TRBJ2-7	TRBV14	ASSQARGREQY
TRBJ2-1	TRBV6-6	ASTDPVGEQF